This T cell receptor beta chain comes out of a study of radiotherapy plus CTLA-4 blockade in lung cancer. Overall study context: Disease control reached around 30%, with objective responses in over 15%. Study-wide results and caveats: Radiotherapy plus ipilimumab was followed by expansion in blood of tumor-derived TCR clones.

Assay: immunoSEQ multiplex PCR; the TCRdb copy retains only in-frame clones and omits some. The table shows around 130,000 clones, with 90% occurring only once. Deletions cut 5 bases from V and 8 bases from J, with 15 bases between. Germline lookup yields CDR1 MNHEY and CDR2 SVGAGI. There are 14 residues in the CDR3. Remarks on this clone: What it binds is not known.

This sequence joins TRBV6-5 and TRBJ1-4; D is undetermined. The receptor was derived from a human donor with non-small cell lung cancer that progressed on radiotherapy plus ipilimumab. The sample was peripheral blood, taken from a patient treated with radiotherapy plus ipilimumab. The CDR3 DNA reads TGTGCCAGCAGTCCCGGGATTTTACGCGAAAAACTGTTTTTT. Encoded protein: CASSPGILREKLFF.